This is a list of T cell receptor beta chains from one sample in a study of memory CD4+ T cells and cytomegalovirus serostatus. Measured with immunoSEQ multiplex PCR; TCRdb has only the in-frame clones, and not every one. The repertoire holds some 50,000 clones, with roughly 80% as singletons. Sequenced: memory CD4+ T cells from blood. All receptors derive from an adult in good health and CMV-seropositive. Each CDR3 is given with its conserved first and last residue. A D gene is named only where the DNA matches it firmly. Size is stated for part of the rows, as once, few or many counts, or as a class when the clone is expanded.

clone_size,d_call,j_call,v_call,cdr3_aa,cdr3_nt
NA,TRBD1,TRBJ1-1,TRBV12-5,CASGLLGQGASDCEAFF,TGTGCTAGTGGTTTGCTCGGACAGGGGGCAAGTGATTGTGAAGCTTTCTTT
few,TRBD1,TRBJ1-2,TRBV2,CASSGAGGVYGYTF,TGTGCCAGCAGTGGGGCAGGGGGGGTCTATGGCTACACCTTC
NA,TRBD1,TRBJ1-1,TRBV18,CASSKSTGFDTEAFF,TGTGCCAGCTCAAAATCGACAGGGTTCGACACTGAAGCTTTCTTT
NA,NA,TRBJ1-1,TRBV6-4,CASSEWGGTEAFF,TGTGCCAGCAGTGAATGGGGGGGCACTGAAGCTTTCTTT
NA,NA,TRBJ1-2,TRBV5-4,CASSLAYLRGAGGYTF,TGTGCCAGCAGCTTGGCCTATCTCCGGGGGGCCGGTGGCTACACCTTC
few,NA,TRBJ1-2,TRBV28,CASSLPGANYGYTF,TGTGCCAGCAGTTTACCAGGGGCGAACTATGGCTACACCTTC
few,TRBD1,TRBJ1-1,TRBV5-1,CASSRTGARNTEAFF,TGCGCCAGCAGCCGTACAGGGGCGAGGAACACTGAAGCTTTCTTT
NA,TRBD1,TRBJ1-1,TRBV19,CASSPRTGEMNTEAFF,TGTGCCAGTAGTCCTAGGACAGGGGAGATGAACACTGAAGCTTTCTTT
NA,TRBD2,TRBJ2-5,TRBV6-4,CASSGTSGPQETQYF,TGTGCCAGCAGTGGCACTAGCGGACCACAAGAGACCCAGTACTTC
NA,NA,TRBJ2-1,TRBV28,CASTFFGVSYNEQFF,TGTGCCAGCACCTTTTTCGGGGTTTCCTACAATGAGCAGTTCTTC
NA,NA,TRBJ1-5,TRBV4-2,CASSQGLLFNQPQHF,TGTGCCAGCAGCCAAGGGCTCCTATTCAATCAGCCCCAGCATTTT
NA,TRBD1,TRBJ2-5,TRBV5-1,CASSLVTGGEETQYF,TGCGCCAGCAGCTTGGTAACAGGGGGCGAAGAGACCCAGTACTTC
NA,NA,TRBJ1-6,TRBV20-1,CSAPRGGQPNF,TGCAGTGCTCCCAGGGGAGGACAGCCTAACTTT
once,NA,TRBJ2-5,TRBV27,CASSLSCGTVDRYQETQYF,TGTGCCAGCAGTTTATCGTGTGGGACCGTCGATCGGTACCAAGAGACCCAGTACTTC
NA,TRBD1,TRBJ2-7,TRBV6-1,CASSEAMDRDHEQYF,TGTGCCAGCAGTGAAGCTATGGACAGGGACCACGAGCAGTACTTC
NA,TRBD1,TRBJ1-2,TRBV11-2,CASSLAWTGGTYGYTF,TGTGCCAGCAGCTTAGCTTGGACAGGGGGCACCTATGGCTACACCTTC
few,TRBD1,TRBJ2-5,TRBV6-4,CASSPGGQETQYF,TGTGCCAGCAGTCCAGGGGGCCAAGAGACCCAGTACTTC
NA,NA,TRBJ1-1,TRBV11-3,CASSLQLGDEAFF,TGTGCCAGCAGCTTACAGTTGGGGGATGAAGCTTTCTTT
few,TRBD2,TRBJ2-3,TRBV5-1,CASSLWTSGGVDTQYF,TGCGCCAGCAGCTTATGGACTAGCGGGGGAGTCGATACGCAGTATTTT
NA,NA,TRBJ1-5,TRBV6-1,CASSLSRGTPGPQHF,TGTGCCAGCAGCCTCTCAAGGGGGACCCCCGGGCCCCAGCATTTT
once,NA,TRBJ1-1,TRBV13,CASSHSQVWDTEAFF,TGTGCCAGCAGCCACTCACAGGTTTGGGACACTGAAGCTTTCTTT
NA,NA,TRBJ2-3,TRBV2,CASSVELDTDTQYF,TGTGCCAGCAGTGTTGAACTAGACACAGATACGCAGTATTTT
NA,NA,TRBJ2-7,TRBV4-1,CASSQATVREQYF,TGCGCCAGCAGCCAAGCTACGGTCAGGGAGCAGTACTTC
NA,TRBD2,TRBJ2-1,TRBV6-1,CASCGGNEQFF,TGTGCCAGCTGCGGGGGCAATGAGCAGTTCTTC
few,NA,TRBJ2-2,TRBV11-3,CASSLVRDTGELFF,TGTGCCAGCAGCTTAGTCCGGGACACCGGGGAGCTGTTTTTT
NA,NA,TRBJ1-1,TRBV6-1,CASSERPLNTEAFF,TGTGCCAGCAGTGAAAGACCACTCAACACTGAAGCTTTCTTT
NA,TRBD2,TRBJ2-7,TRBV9,CASSVGLGYEQYF,TGTGCCAGCAGCGTGGGACTAGGGTACGAGCAGTACTTC
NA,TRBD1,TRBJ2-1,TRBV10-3,CAIGARDSDEQFF,TGTGCCATCGGGGCTCGGGACAGCGATGAGCAGTTCTTC